Described below is a single TCR beta chain sequence and its context. The target antigen is unknown. This sample was taken from a study of metastatic and nonmetastatic thyroid tumors. Study context: Comparison of repertoires was carried out across blood and tumor or nodule tissue from malignant and benign thyroid patients. Study-wide points: Compared with benign nodules, malignant thyroid tumors were reported to have significantly higher TCR beta diversity in both blood and tumor.

TCRdb re-called clones via MiXCR from the PCR reads. The repertoire includes some 6,900 clones, around a third of them detected once, and roughly 40% sits in the top ten. The CDR3 spans 12 residues. Germline CDR1 DFQATT, CDR2 SNEGSKA (reference sequence). V was shortened by 5 bases and J by 8 bases, with 15 bases between the two germline ends. Patients were all untreated before their thyroid surgery. Sequenced material: tumor tissue. The receptor comes from a female donor with papillary thyroid cancer or a benign thyroid nodule (not recorded which). Some clones in this sample may be carry-over from other donors' samples. J is TRBJ1-1 and V is TRBV20-1; possibly TRBD1 for D (5 bases). For the CDR3, the DNA is TGCAGTGCTCCTCAAGGGACGGGCGAAGCTTTCTTT. Its protein is CSAPQGTGEAFF.